The 30 T cell receptor beta chains reported below all come from one sample, sequenced in a study of cytomegalovirus exposure and HLA in healthy donors. Data came from immunoSEQ multiplex PCR; TCRdb stores just in-frame clones and leaves some out. The sample lists 150,000 to 200,000 clones, 84% seen once, with roughly 10% in the top ten. The sample taken for sequencing was PBMCs. The receptors were gathered from a man younger than 40 in good health and CMV-seropositive.

CDR3 region: CSVLTIGTAYEQYF. The DNA for the CDR3 is TGCAGCGTCCTAACCATCGGGACAGCCTACGAGCAGTACTTC. The J gene is TRBJ2-7, the V gene TRBV29-1; TRBD1 matches at 7 bases. The germline V gene encodes CDR1 SQVTM and CDR2 ANQGSEA. Trimming at V came to 6 bases and at J to 2 bases, leaving 10 bases not matched to a gene. The CDR3 is 14 residues long.

The V and J genes are TRBV13 and TRBJ2-2; D gene unclear. The germline gives CDR1 PRHDT, CDR2 FYEKMQ (reference sequence). V dropped 3 bases and J dropped 7 bases, with 6 bases sitting between them. The CDR3 covers 12 residues. The CDR3 DNA is TGTGCCAGCAGCTTCATAGACGGGGAGCTGTTTTTT. Translated: CASSFIDGELFF.

The chain couples TRBV5-4 to TRBJ2-7; D possibly corresponds to TRBD2 (5 bases). The CDR3 consists of 14 residues. V lost 0 bases and J 0 bases, leaving 7 bases between the germline ends. Germline-derived CDR1 and CDR2 are SGHNT and YYREEE (reference sequence). The CDR3 sequence: CASSLADFSYEQYF. The CDR3 nucleotides are TGTGCCAGCAGCTTGGCGGACTTCTCCTACGAGCAGTACTTC.

The V and J genes are TRBV30 and TRBJ1-5; D unclear. CDR1 and CDR2 from the germline V gene are GTSNPN and SVGIG (reference sequence). V was pared by 5 bases and J by 5 bases, with 13 bases between. CDR3 length equals 13 residues. CDR3 DNA: TGTGCCTGGGAATCAGCGGTTTATCAGCCCCAGCATTTT. Protein product: CAWESAVYQPQHF.

This clone was seen a few times. The chain couples TRBV27 to TRBJ1-6; 10 bases map to TRBD1. V trimming: 4 bases; J trimming: 6 bases; junction bases outside the gene matches: 3. The germline V gene encodes CDR1 MNHEY and CDR2 SMNVEV (reference sequence). There are 15 residues in the CDR3. DNA of the CDR3: TGTGCCAGCAGTTCCGGGGACAGGGGTAATTCACCCCTCCACTTT. It is translated as CASSSGDRGNSPLHF.

The sample holds one count of this clone. The rearrangement links TRBV5-1 to TRBJ2-2; unclear D gene. V lost 0 bases to trimming and J lost 1 base, with 7 bases between them. This CDR3 spans 15 amino acids. Per germline, CDR1 SGHRS and CDR2 YFSETQ. The CDR3 loop is CASSLAERNTGELFF. CDR3 bases: TGCGCCAGCAGCTTGGCCGAGCGGAACACCGGGGAGCTGTTTTTT.

The chain has TRBV28 and TRBJ1-1; D is unclear. V was shortened by 6 bases and J by 6 bases, with 11 bases between the two germline ends. This CDR3 comprises 12 residues. Germline V gives CDR1 MDHEN, CDR2 SYDVKM. CDR3 sequence reads: CASSLGEAEAFF. The CDR3 nucleotides are TGTGCCAGCAGCCTAGGCGAGGCTGAAGCTTTCTTT. Variable domain in full (rest from reference TRBV28 and TRBJ1-1): DVKVTQSSRYLVKRTGEKVFLECVQDMDHENMFWYRQDPGLGLRLIYFSYDVKMKEKGDIPEGYSVSREKKERFSLILESASTNQTSMYLCASSLGEAEAFFGQGTRLTVV.

The chain combines TRBV5-1 with TRBJ1-3, with D perhaps TRBD1 (6 bases). The V and J ends lost 4 bases and 0 bases respectively, with 20 bases between them. Germline V gene data show CDR1 as SGHRS and CDR2 as YFSETQ. This CDR3 has 18 amino acids. The CDR3 DNA is TGCGCCAGCAGCCAAAAGCCTATACAGGGAAGCTCTGGAAACACCATATATTTT. It encodes CASSQKPIQGSSGNTIYF.

V is TRBV27 and J is TRBJ2-1; unclear D gene. The CDR3 spans 14 residues. Germline CDR1 and CDR2: MNHEY and SMNVEV (reference sequence). V lost 3 bases to trimming and J lost 3 bases, with 9 bases between them. CDR3 loop: CASSLNSYYNEQFF. As DNA, the CDR3 is TGTGCCAGCAGTTTGAACAGCTACTACAATGAGCAGTTCTTC.

This clone showed up just once. This chain uses TRBV7-9 with TRBJ2-7, with D possibly matching TRBD2 (6 bases). The CDR3 covers 14 residues. V lost 3 bases and J 1 base, leaving 10 bases between the germline ends. Germline assignment: CDR1 SEHNR and CDR2 FQNEAQ (reference sequence). CDR3 residues: CASSFSGTSYEQYF. In DNA form, the CDR3 reads TGTGCCAGCAGCTTTTCAGGGACTTCCTACGAGCAGTACTTC. Looking up the rest from reference TRBV7-9 and TRBJ2-7 gives the full variable domain: DTGVSQNPRHKITKRGQNVTFRCDPISEHNRLYWYRQTLGQGPEFLTYFQNEAQLEKSRLLSDRFSAERPKGSFSTLEIQRTEQGDSAMYLCASSFSGTSYEQYFGPGTRLTVT.

The chain joins TRBV10-3 to TRBJ2-7, with 7 nucleotides matching TRBD2. V shed 8 bases, J shed 5 bases, and the junction held 9 bases outside the gene matches. This CDR3 spans 13 amino acids. From germline, CDR1 is ENHRY and CDR2 SYGVKD. CDR3 nucleotide sequence: TGTGCCATCTGGGCGGGAGAATCCCACGAGCAGTACTTC. Translating gives CAIWAGESHEQYF.

CDR3 amino acids: CASRGEGGSGGEAFF. The DNA of the CDR3 is TGTGCCAGCAGGGGAGAGGGAGGGAGCGGAGGTGAAGCTTTCTTT. V usage is TRBV7-3 and J usage is TRBJ1-1; D unclear. Germline CDR1 reads SGHTA; CDR2 reads FQGTGA. The CDR3 length is 15 residues. V gave up 6 bases and J gave up 7 bases, with 21 bases separating them.

The V gene is TRBV5-4, the J gene TRBJ1-2; possible D gene TRBD1, 6 bases. The germline V gene has CDR1 SGHNT and CDR2 YYREEE (reference sequence). V gave up 4 bases and J gave up 4 bases, with 14 bases separating them. CDR3 length equals 14 residues. The CDR3 DNA sequence: TGTGCCAGCAGCCAAAGCGGACAGAGCTATGGCTACACCTTC. It is translated as CASSQSGQSYGYTF.

V gene TRBV6-5 combines with J gene TRBJ1-6; 9 bases match TRBD1. CDR1 is MNHEY and CDR2 is SVGAGI in the germline V gene. This CDR3 is built from 14 residues. Trimming took 6 bases from V and 8 from J; bases not matched to a gene: 5. CDR3 coding DNA: TGTGCCAGCAGACCCGGGACAGGGTATTCACCCCTCCACTTT. Protein product: CASRPGTGYSPLHF.

This clone was seen once. The chain is built from TRBV5-6 and TRBJ1-1, with 8 bases matching TRBD1. The germline gives CDR1 SGHDT, CDR2 YYEEEE. After removal of 1 base from V and 3 bases from J, the junction contained 8 bases not matched to a gene. The CDR3 has 16 residues. CDR3 coding DNA: TGTGCCAGCAGCTTGAGGTGGACAGGGATCGACACTGAAGCTTTCTTT. Amino acids: CASSLRWTGIDTEAFF.

V is TRBV6-5 and J is TRBJ1-6; D is unresolved. Germline CDR1 MNHEY, CDR2 SVGAGI. The V gene lost 0 bases and the J gene lost 4 bases, with 7 bases spanning the gap. The CDR3 extends over 15 amino acids. This CDR3 is CASSYSIRYNSPLHF. The DNA for the CDR3 is TGTGCCAGCAGTTACTCGATACGGTATAATTCACCCCTCCACTTT.

V and J are TRBV13 and TRBJ2-7, with 10 nucleotides matching TRBD1. The ends lost 1 base at V and 12 bases at J; junction bases unmatched: 6. Per germline, CDR1 PRHDT and CDR2 FYEKMQ (reference sequence). The CDR3 spans 13 residues. The CDR3 region is CASSLAGTGERYF. For the CDR3, the DNA is TGTGCCAGCAGCTTAGCAGGGACAGGGGAAAGGTACTTC.

The chain joins TRBV21-1 to TRBJ2-3; TRBD2 is the table's D call and was not checked against the DNA. TRBV21-1 is a listed pseudogene. CDR3 length: 15 residues. CDR3 residues: CASSLWGRERDTQYF. The DNA for the CDR3 is TGTGCCAGCAGCTTATGGGGGAGGGAAAGAGATACGCAGTATTTT.

The chain links TRBV29-1 to TRBJ2-5; D remains ambiguous. CDR3 length: 12 residues. Germline lookup yields CDR1 SQVTM and CDR2 ANQGSEA. Trimming cost V 8 bases and J 4 bases, with 14 bases left between them. This CDR3 is CSSATPGETQYF. Here the CDR3 DNA reads TGCAGCTCGGCAACACCAGGAGAGACCCAGTACTTC.

This sequence joins TRBV5-1 and TRBJ2-3; 8 positions match TRBD1. The junction had 0 bases not matched to a gene; V was cut back by 0 bases and J by 0 bases. The V gene's germline CDR1 is SGHRS and CDR2 YFSETQ. The CDR3 contains 15 residues. The CDR3 is CASSLGDRSTDTQYF. As DNA, the CDR3 is TGCGCCAGCAGCTTGGGGGACAGGAGCACAGATACGCAGTATTTT.

The gene calls are TRBV5-1 and TRBJ2-1; D gene unclear. V lost 0 bases and J 4 bases, leaving 8 bases between the germline ends. Germline-derived CDR1 and CDR2 are SGHRS and YFSETQ. This CDR3 region has 14 residues. The CDR3 spells CASSLGSNYNEQFF. The CDR3 DNA sequence: TGCGCCAGCAGCTTGGGGAGTAATTACAATGAGCAGTTCTTC.

The rearrangement links TRBV6-6 to TRBJ2-3, with D maybe TRBD1 (6 bases). The V end was cut by 4 bases, the J end by 6 bases, with 11 bases between. This CDR3 region has 13 residues. Germline-derived CDR1 and CDR2 are MNHNY and SVGAGI (reference sequence). The CDR3 DNA sequence: TGTGCCAGCAGTTTTGACAGGTGGGATACGCAGTATTTT. It yields the protein CASSFDRWDTQYF.

This chain connects TRBV11-2 to TRBJ2-1; unclear D gene. CDR3 size: 14 residues. Trimming left V 1 base short and J 3 bases short, with 7 bases between. Germline CDR1 and CDR2: SGHAT and FQNNGV. For the CDR3, the DNA is TGTGCCAGCAGCTTAGTGAACAGCTACAATGAGCAGTTCTTC. This codes for CASSLVNSYNEQFF.

This clone was seen ten or more times. J is TRBJ1-1 and V is TRBV2; D may be TRBD1 (5 bases). This CDR3 region has 15 residues. V was shortened by 7 bases and J by 0 bases, with 15 bases between the two germline ends. Germline V gene sequence: CDR1 SNHLY, CDR2 FYNNEI. The CDR3 region has the DNA TGTGCCAGCACCTCTCGGGGAGGGGTGAACACTGAAGCTTTCTTT. This codes for CASTSRGGVNTEAFF.

Only a few counts were recorded for this clone. The chain uses TRBV13 and TRBJ1-2, with 11 positions matching TRBD1. The V gene's germline CDR1 is PRHDT and CDR2 FYEKMQ (reference sequence). This CDR3 has 15 amino acids. The ends lost 3 bases at V and 4 bases at J; junction bases unmatched: 4. The CDR3 DNA reads TGTGCCAGCAGCTTCCGGGACAGGGGGGGCTATGGCTACACCTTC. It encodes CASSFRDRGGYGYTF.

This chain links TRBV7-9 with TRBJ2-7, with D unclear. Trimming removed 0 bases at V and 6 bases at J, with 9 bases between. Germline-derived CDR1 and CDR2 are SEHNR and FQNEAQ (reference sequence). This CDR3 spans 13 amino acids. CDR3 coding DNA: TGTGCCAGCAGCTTAGCGCGCGGCGGCGAGCAGTACTTC. Translated, it gives CASSLARGGEQYF.

This clone appeared once. The J gene is TRBJ1-5, the V gene TRBV6-1; TRBD1 might be the D (6 bases). Germline lookup yields CDR1 MNHNS and CDR2 SASEGT. The V and J ends lost 11 bases and 5 bases respectively, with 16 bases between them. The CDR3 is 13 amino acids. The CDR3 nucleotides read TGTGCCGGGTCTACAGGGTTCGATCAGCCCCAGCATTTT. It translates to CAGSTGFDQPQHF.

This clone has a handful of counts. The chain carries TRBV25-1 and TRBJ2-7; TRBD1 might be the D (6 bases). The CDR3 length is 12 residues. The ends were cut back, 8 bases at V and 4 bases at J, with 12 bases in the middle. Looked up from germline, CDR1 is MGHDK and CDR2 is SYGVNS. The CDR3 sequence: CASRDTLYEQYF. CDR3 bases: TGTGCCAGCCGGGACACCCTTTACGAGCAGTACTTC.

This clone was seen only once. The genes are TRBV6-5 and TRBJ1-5, with D perhaps matching TRBD1 (5 bases). The CDR3 runs 15 residues. The germline gives CDR1 MNHEY, CDR2 SVGAGI. V was pared by 0 bases and J by 2 bases, with 8 bases between. The CDR3 loop is CASSYSGRGNQPQHF. CDR3 bases: TGTGCCAGCAGTTACTCAGGCAGGGGCAATCAGCCCCAGCATTTT.

This clone was found once. The chain has TRBV7-6 and TRBJ2-7, with D hard to call. This CDR3 is 14 amino acids long. The V end was cut by 1 base, the J end by 3 bases, with 10 bases between. Germline assignment: CDR1 SGHVS and CDR2 FNYEAQ. The CDR3 DNA reads TGTGCCAGCAGCTTAGATCCTACCGACTACGAGCAGTACTTC. Encoded protein: CASSLDPTDYEQYF.